These T cell receptor beta chains were read from a single sample in a study of cutaneous CD30+ T cell lymphoproliferative disorder and hepatitis E. The protocol was immunoSEQ multiplex PCR, while the TCRdb copy is restricted to in-frame clones and leaves out a portion. The sample contains about 7,700 clones, about two thirds of which appear only once. Sequenced input: blood. Source of these receptors: a human donor with a cutaneous T cell lymphoproliferative disorder associated with hepatitis E virus. Both conserved end residues are part of each CDR3. The D gene is left open where the match is weak. A clone size is listed for some rows: how often the clone was seen (once, few, many), or a class if it is expanded.

d_call	clone_size	cdr3_length	v_call	j_call	cdr3_nt	cdr3_aa
TRBD2	-	16	TRBV7-8	TRBJ2-3	TGTGCCAGCAGCAAATGGAGAGCGGGGGCCCGAGATACGCAGTATTTT	CASSKWRAGARDTQYF
-	-	13	TRBV14	TRBJ2-7	TGTGCCAGCAGCCTACCCGCCATCCACGAGCAGTACTTC	CASSLPAIHEQYF
-	-	15	TRBV18	TRBJ1-1	TGTGCCAGCTCACCTGAGGGCCGCATGAACACTGAAGCTTTCTTT	CASSPEGRMNTEAFF
TRBD1	-	15	TRBV6-5	TRBJ1-2	TGTGCCAGCAGTTACTCCGGGACAGGGAAGTATGGCTACACCTTC	CASSYSGTGKYGYTF
-	-	14	TRBV7-8	TRBJ1-2	TGTGCCAGCAGCTTGGGACCAGGGGAATATGGCTACACCTTC	CASSLGPGEYGYTF
-	-	15	TRBV5-5	TRBJ1-1	TGTGCCAGCAGCTACACAGGGTTTGGGAACACTGAAGCTTTCTTT	CASSYTGFGNTEAFF
-	-	14	TRBV5-6	TRBJ1-1	TGTGCCAGCAGCTTCCGGGATACCAACACTGAAGCTTTCTTT	CASSFRDTNTEAFF
-	-	16	TRBV7-9	TRBJ2-3	TGTGCCAGCAGCCCTACTCTAGCGCTGAGCACAGATACGCAGTATTTT	CASSPTLALSTDTQYF
-	-	15	TRBV7-9	TRBJ2-1	TGTGCCAGCAGCTTACCTCCGAGCTCCTACAATGAGCAGTTCTTC	CASSLPPSSYNEQFF
TRBD1	-	19	TRBV9	TRBJ2-1	TGTGCCAGCAGCGTAGGGTTCTTGGGGGACAGAACCCACTATGATGAGCAGTTCTTC	CASSVGFLGDRTHYDEQFF
-	-	13	TRBV5-4	TRBJ2-3	TGTGCCAGCAGCTTGGAAAACACAGATACGCAGTATTTT	CASSLENTDTQYF
-	-	16	TRBV9	TRBJ2-1	TGTGCCAGCAGCCCGGAGACTCTCCCACCGTACAATGAGCAGTTCTTC	CASSPETLPPYNEQFF
-	-	15	TRBV7-7	TRBJ2-3	TGTGCCAGCAGCTTAGCATCCGGGTTCACAGATACGCAGTATTTT	CASSLASGFTDTQYF
-	once	16	TRBV14	TRBJ1-1	TGTGCCAGCAGCCAAGATTCCAGTTCGGGTAACACTGAAGCTTTCTTT	CASSQDSSSGNTEAFF
TRBD2	-	16	TRBV7-2	TRBJ2-1	TGTGCCAGCAGCTTAGTGGGCCTAGCGGGATACAATGAGCAGTTCTTC	CASSLVGLAGYNEQFF
-	-	11	TRBV30	TRBJ1-5	TGTGCCTGGAGTGTGGACGGGACCCAGCATTTT	CAWSVDGTQHF
-	-	12	TRBV7-6	TRBJ2-3	TGTGCCAGCAGCTTAGAAGGGACTACGCAGTATTTT	CASSLEGTTQYF
-	-	13	TRBV5-6	TRBJ2-3	TGTGCCAGCAGCCAAACAGGGTCAGATACGCAGTATTTT	CASSQTGSDTQYF
-	-	14	TRBV5-6	TRBJ2-1	TGTGCCAGCAGCTTAGGGCTCGTGGCGTGGGAGCAGTTCTTC	CASSLGLVAWEQFF
-	-	13	TRBV6-4	TRBJ2-5	TGTGCCAGCAGTGACTGGGCGGGGGAGACCCAGTACTTC	CASSDWAGETQYF
TRBD2	-	16	TRBV18	TRBJ2-3	TGTGCCAGCTCACCACCGGCTAGCGGATTAGGGGATACGCAGTATTTT	CASSPPASGLGDTQYF